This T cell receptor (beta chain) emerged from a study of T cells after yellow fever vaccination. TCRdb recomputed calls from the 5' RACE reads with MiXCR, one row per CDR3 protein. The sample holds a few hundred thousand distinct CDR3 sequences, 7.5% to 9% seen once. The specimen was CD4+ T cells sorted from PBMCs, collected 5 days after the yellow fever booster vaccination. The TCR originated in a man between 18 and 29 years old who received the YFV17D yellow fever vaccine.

The CDR3 DNA follows: TGTGCCAGCAGCCCAATCGACAGGGATACGCAGTATTTT. Translating it yields CASSPIDRDTQYF. The V gene is TRBV5-6, the J gene TRBJ2-3; maybe TRBD1 (6 bases). CDR3 length equals 13 residues. V dropped 4 bases and J dropped 6 bases, with 12 bases sitting between them. In germline, CDR1 is SGHDT, CDR2 YYEEEE. The variable domain in full, completed from reference TRBV5-6 and TRBJ2-3, reads DAGVTQSPTHLIKTRGQQVTLRCSPKSGHDTVSWYQQALGQGPQFIFQYYEEEERQRGNFPDRFSGHQFPNYSSELNVNALLLGDSALYLCASSPIDRDTQYFGPGTRLTVL.